This is a list of T cell receptor beta chains from one sample in a study of shared clonotypes between healthy human individuals. The data were produced by immunoSEQ multiplex PCR, yet TCRdb's version contains in-frame clones alone and is incomplete. The table has over a million clones, around 74% seen once; the top ten hold about 1.5%. Sample: memory CD4+ T cells sorted from blood. The receptors were gathered from a man between 18 and 29 years old in good health. Each CDR3 is given with its conserved first and last residue. Fields, in order: D gene, J gene, clone size, V gene, CDR3 DNA, CDR3 protein. The D gene is left open where the match is weak. Size tells how often a clone was seen (once, few, many) or the class of an expanded clone, and some rows leave it out.

>.|TRBJ1-6|.|TRBV5-1
TGCGCCACTTCAAAGGGAGGTTCGGGCTCCAATTCACCCCTCCACTTT
CATSKGGSGSNSPLHF
>TRBD2|TRBJ2-1|few|TRBV5-6
TGTGCCAGCAGCGACGGACTAGCGGAATACAATGAGCAGTTCTTC
CASSDGLAEYNEQFF
>.|TRBJ1-1|.|TRBV19
TGTGCCAGTAGTATAGAGGGGGGCATGAACACTGAAGCTTTCTTT
CASSIEGGMNTEAFF
>.|TRBJ2-2|.|TRBV4-1
TGCGCCAGCAGCCGTCAGAACACCGGGGAGCTGTTTTTT
CASSRQNTGELFF
>.|TRBJ2-1|.|TRBV5-1
TGCGCCAGCAGCCCTGGGACGGTTAGCTCCTACAATGAGCAGTTCTTC
CASSPGTVSSYNEQFF
>TRBD1|TRBJ1-6|.|TRBV11-3
TGTGCCAGCAGCCAAAGACAGGGGGCTAATAATTCACCCCTCCACTTT
CASSQRQGANNSPLHF
>.|TRBJ1-3|.|TRBV19
TGTGCCAGTACCAAGCCAGGGTTTTCTGGAAACACCATATATTTT
CASTKPGFSGNTIYF
>TRBD1|TRBJ1-5|few|TRBV4-1
TGCGCCAGCTCGGCTGACGACAGGGGAGGGCAGCCCCAGCATTTT
CASSADDRGGQPQHF
>TRBD1|TRBJ2-5|.|TRBV27
TGTGCCAGCAGCAAGGGAGGACAGGGCCGGACTCGGGAGACCCAGTACTTC
CASSKGGQGRTRETQYF
>.|TRBJ1-3|.|TRBV30
TGTGCCTGGAGCGTCGGACGGGTTACTGGAAACACCATATATTTT
CAWSVGRVTGNTIYF
>.|TRBJ1-5|once|TRBV6-1
TGTGCCAGCAGGCCCTCCGGAGGCAATCAGCCCCAGCATTTT
CASRPSGGNQPQHF
>.|TRBJ2-1|.|TRBV18
TGTGCCAGCTCACCCTCAGCTGCTGAGCAGTTCTTC
CASSPSAAEQFF
>TRBD2|TRBJ2-3|.|TRBV5-1
TGCGCCAGCAGCTTGGCGGCTAGCGGGGGGCTTCCCACAGATACGCAGTATTTT
CASSLAASGGLPTDTQYF
>.|TRBJ1-2|.|TRBV5-6
TGTGCCAGCAGCTTTACATTGGGGCACTATGGCTACACCTTC
CASSFTLGHYGYTF
>.|TRBJ2-2|.|TRBV11-2
TGTGCCAGCAGCTTAGTTAGGGCGAACGGGGAGCTGTTTTTT
CASSLVRANGELFF
>.|TRBJ1-2|once|TRBV6-5
TGTGCCAGCAGGGACGTGGTGGCAGGGGATCGTGGCTACACCTTC
CASRDVVAGDRGYTF